These 19 T cell receptor beta chains were sequenced from one sample in a study of blood T cell repertoires in COVID-19. The protocol was immunoSEQ multiplex PCR, while the TCRdb copy is restricted to in-frame clones and leaves out a portion. Of hundreds of thousands of clones listed, 75% to 90% are singletons. Source material: peripheral blood. The origin of the receptors is a woman aged 45 to 65 with COVID-19, enrolled during active disease.

The V call is TRBV9, the J call TRBJ2-7; the D gene is possibly TRBD1 (6 bases). The CDR3 runs to 16 residues. The germline V and J ends were trimmed by 4 bases and 1 base, with 18 bases remaining between them. Germline V gene lookup returns CDR1 SGDLS and CDR2 YYNGEE. The CDR3 sequence is CASSPPGQLSSYEQYF. CDR3 DNA sequence: TGTGCCAGCAGCCCACCCGGACAGTTATCTTCCTACGAGCAGTACTTC.

As DNA, the CDR3 is TGCGCCAGCAGTCCCCGAGCCAATAGTGGGAACACTGAAGCTTTCTTT. It is translated as CASSPRANSGNTEAFF. This rearrangement joins TRBV4-3 to TRBJ1-1; D gene ambiguous. Trimming removed 6 bases from V and 1 base from J, with 18 bases in between. CDR3 length: 16 residues. From germline, CDR1 is LGHNA and CDR2 YSLEER.

The V and J genes are TRBV7-9 and TRBJ2-3; D gene ambiguous. From germline, CDR1 is SEHNR and CDR2 FQNEAQ (reference sequence). This CDR3 is 15 amino acids long. Trimming took off 5 bases at V and 0 bases at J, with 12 bases between the two ends. The CDR3, as DNA: TGTGCCAGCAGCCGAGCGAGAGCTAGCACAGATACGCAGTATTTT. Amino acids: CASSRARASTDTQYF.

The rearrangement links TRBV6-5 to TRBJ1-3, with a weak D call TRBD1 (6 bases). CDR1 is MNHEY, CDR2 SVGAGI, per germline. This CDR3 contains 14 residues. V shed 7 bases and J shed 5 bases, with 15 bases lying between them. DNA for the CDR3: TGTGCCAGCAAAATACAGGGTTTAAGAAACACCATATATTTT. It yields the protein CASKIQGLRNTIYF.

V gene TRBV10-3 combines with J gene TRBJ2-5; 7 bases fit TRBD2. Germline loops: CDR1 ENHRY, CDR2 SYGVKD. The CDR3 is 15 residues long. Losses at the gene ends were 5 bases for V and 1 base for J; bases not matched to a gene: 7. Here the CDR3 reads CAISSPSSGQETQYF. The CDR3 region has the DNA TGTGCCATCAGTTCCCCCTCTAGCGGCCAAGAGACCCAGTACTTC.

This clone has a handful of counts. This chain joins TRBV15 and TRBJ2-7, with a weak D call TRBD2 (5 bases). Germline V gene lookup returns CDR1 LNHNV and CDR2 YYDKDF (reference sequence). The CDR3 consists of 16 residues. The V and J ends lost 0 bases and 7 bases respectively, with 19 bases between them. The DNA of the CDR3 is TGTGCCACCAGCAGAGATAGGAGGCAGTACCGCGAGGAGCAGTACTTC. It codes for CATSRDRRQYREEQYF. The variable domain in full, completed from reference TRBV15 and TRBJ2-7, reads DAMVIQNPRYQVTQFGKPVTLSCSQTLNHNVMYWYQQKSSQAPKLLFHYYDKDFNNEADTPDNFQSRRPNTSFCFLDIRSPGLGDTAMYLCATSRDRRQYREEQYFGPGTRLTVT.

The V call is TRBV29-1, the J call TRBJ2-1; D not resolved. With 6 bases removed from V and 8 bases from J, the gap between germline ends came to 17 bases. This CDR3 contains 13 residues. In germline, CDR1 is SQVTM, CDR2 ANQGSEA. CDR3 nucleotide sequence: TGCAGCGTCCGTACTCGGTTCTTCGATGAGCAGTTCTTC. This translates into CSVRTRFFDEQFF.

The genes are TRBV7-9 and TRBJ1-1, with TRBD1 as a possible D gene (5 bases). Germline lookup yields CDR1 SEHNR and CDR2 FQNEAQ (reference sequence). CDR3 size: 15 residues. V lost 7 bases and J 2 bases, leaving 17 bases between the germline ends. CDR3 in amino acids: CASTPGPIFNTEAFF. The CDR3 DNA reads TGTGCCAGCACCCCAGGGCCGATCTTCAACACTGAAGCTTTCTTT.

The chain is built from TRBV18 and TRBJ1-2, with 7 bases matching TRBD1. The germline CDR1 and CDR2 sequences are KGHSH and LQKENI. Losses at the gene ends were 3 bases for V and 2 bases for J; bases not matched to a gene: 6. This CDR3 contains 15 residues. CDR3 DNA: TGTGCCAGCTCACCCGAGACAGGGCCGAACTATGGCTACACCTTC. Translated: CASSPETGPNYGYTF.

The chain employs TRBV24-1 and TRBJ2-3; 7 bases agree with TRBD1. After removal of 9 bases from V and 6 bases from J, the junction contained 8 bases not matched to a gene. The CDR3 runs 13 residues. CDR1 is KGHDR, CDR2 SFDVKD, per germline. In DNA, the CDR3 is TGTGCCACCGCAGGGGGTGGGGTGGATACGCAGTATTTT. Residues: CATAGGGVDTQYF.

V gene TRBV4-2 combines with J gene TRBJ2-1, with D maybe TRBD1 (5 bases). From germline, CDR1 is LGHNA and CDR2 YNFKEQ. The V gene lost 0 bases and the J gene lost 14 bases, with 11 bases spanning the gap. The CDR3 runs 12 residues. CDR3 nucleotides: TGTGCCAGCAGCCAAGAGTTAGGGGTAGAGTTCTTC. The encoded protein is CASSQELGVEFF.

V gene TRBV4-1 combines with J gene TRBJ2-1, with 9 nucleotides matching TRBD2. The CDR3 runs 18 residues. In germline, CDR1 is MGHRA, CDR2 YSYEKL. The V gene end was trimmed by 0 bases and the J gene end by 5 bases; junction bases not matched to a gene: 11. The CDR3 is CASSQDLGRVAGDNEQFF. The CDR3 bases are TGCGCCAGCAGCCAAGATTTGGGGCGGGTAGCGGGAGACAATGAGCAGTTCTTC.

The CDR3 loop is CASSLRTGNNEQFF. Here the CDR3 DNA reads TGTGCCAGCAGCTTACGGACTGGTAACAATGAGCAGTTCTTC. The chain uses TRBV11-3 and TRBJ2-1; D is possibly TRBD2 (5 bases). The CDR3 is made up of 14 amino acids. Germline loops: CDR1 SGHNT, CDR2 YENEEA. V lost 2 bases and J lost 5, with 10 bases in between.

The chain has TRBV4-3 and TRBJ1-2; a weak D match, TRBD1 (5 bases). V lost 0 bases to trimming and J lost 6 bases, with 14 bases between them. This CDR3 region has 15 residues. The V gene's germline CDR1 is LGHNA and CDR2 YSLEER. The CDR3 protein is CASSQEFAGSDGYTF. The CDR3 DNA reads as TGCGCCAGCAGCCAAGAATTCGCAGGGTCCGATGGCTACACCTTC.

V and J are TRBV19 and TRBJ1-1; 10 bases line up with TRBD1. The CDR3 length is 20 residues. Germline V gene data show CDR1 as LNHDA and CDR2 as SQIVND (reference sequence). J lost 0 bases, V lost 5 bases, and 18 bases had no gene match. The CDR3 DNA reads as TGTGCCAGTAGTGCAAGACAGGGGGCTCATTTCTACACACTGAACACTGAAGCTTTCTTT. Translation: CASSARQGAHFYTLNTEAFF.

V usage is TRBV18 and J usage is TRBJ2-7, with D tentatively TRBD1 (5 bases). V gave up 2 bases and J gave up 2 bases, with 13 bases separating them. This CDR3 comprises 15 residues. Germline CDR1 reads KGHSH; CDR2 reads LQKENI. CDR3 in DNA: TGTGCCAGCTCACCAGGGGCAACAGGCGCCTACGAGCAGTACTTC. Translated: CASSPGATGAYEQYF. The whole variable domain, filled in from reference TRBV18 and TRBJ2-7, reads NAGVMQNPRHLVRRRGQEARLRCSPMKGHSHVYWYRQLPEEGLKFMVYLQKENIIDESGMPKERFSAEFPKEGPSILRIQQVVRGDSAAYFCASSPGATGAYEQYFGPGTRLTVT.

This chain uses TRBV7-2 with TRBJ1-1, with D unresolved. The germline V gene encodes CDR1 SGHTA and CDR2 FQGNSA. V dropped 3 bases and J dropped 1 base, with 9 bases sitting between them. This CDR3 contains 14 residues. This CDR3 is CASSFLRQNTEAFF. The CDR3 DNA is TGTGCCAGCAGCTTCCTTCGACAGAACACTGAAGCTTTCTTT.

This clone was seen more than once but under ten times. CDR3 sequence (DNA): TGTGCCTGGAGTGTACGGGGGGACGAAGCTTTCTTT. The encoded protein is CAWSVRGDEAFF. V is TRBV30 and J is TRBJ1-1; tentatively, D is TRBD1 (5 bases). CDR3 length: 12 residues. V lost 0 bases and J lost 8, with 10 bases in between. Germline V gene sequence: CDR1 GTSNPN, CDR2 SVGIG (reference sequence).

The chain links TRBV3-1 (or the pseudogene TRBV3-2) to TRBJ1-2, with D unclear. Germline CDR1 and CDR2: LGHDT and YNNKEL (reference sequence). The CDR3 is 16 amino acids. Deletions cut 2 bases from V and 2 bases from J, with 15 bases between. The CDR3 loop is CASSQRKPDGNYGYTF. The CDR3 DNA follows: TGTGCCAGCAGCCAAAGGAAACCTGACGGGAACTATGGCTACACCTTC.